This TCR beta chain was identified in a study of T cell repertoires in ileal Crohn's disease. CDR1 is SGHTS and CDR2 is YDEGEE in the germline V gene. Trimming pared 1 base from V and 0 bases from J, leaving 19 bases between. The CDR3 runs 18 residues. Concerning this clone itself: Its antigen is unknown.

TCRB immunosequencing input was five hundred nanograms of biopsy DNA per sample. Some clones are missing from TCRdb's copy, which holds only in-frame ones; the method was immunoSEQ multiplex PCR. Of 6,500 to 9,000 clones in the sample, around three quarters were seen once. Broader study findings: Compared with non-smokers, active smokers at surgery showed more clonal expansions. High-frequency clones were more common in sorted CD8 than CD4 cells.

Sequencing input: ileal tissue. This chain connects TRBV5-8 to TRBJ1-2, with D tentatively TRBD1 (5 bases). This TCR was sampled from an adult with Crohn's disease. The CDR3 sequence is CASSLPPFWAGPNYGYTF. CDR3 sequence (DNA): TGTGCCAGCAGCTTGCCTCCCTTCTGGGCGGGACCTAACTATGGCTACACCTTC. Supplemented by reference TRBV5-8 and TRBJ1-2, the full variable domain reads EAGVTQSPTHLIKTRGQQATLRCSPISGHTSVYWYQQALGLGLQFLLWYDEGEERNRGNFPPRFSGRQFPNYSSELNVNALELEDSALYLCASSLPPFWAGPNYGYTFGSGTRLTVV.